The 21 T cell receptor beta chains below were found in one sample sequenced in a study of T cells expressing NK-cell markers. TCRdb reprocessed the 5' RACE reads and stores each CDR3 protein as one record, lacking DNA. The repertoire table contains about 430,000 distinct CDR3 sequences. Sequenced: blood T cells: a sorted CD56 or NKG2C T cell subset, CD4+ or CD8+ T cells, or bulk PBMC T cells (not recorded which). The receptors originated from a woman aged 45 to 65 in good health.

The chain uses TRBV12-5 and TRBJ1-2. The CDR3 spans 13 residues. Germline V gene sequence: CDR1 LGHNT, CDR2 FRNRAP. The CDR3 loop reads CASGPRREEGYTF.

The chain couples TRBV4-1 to TRBJ2-7. The V gene's germline CDR1 is MGHRA and CDR2 YSYEKL. The CDR3 has 14 residues. CDR3 sequence: CASSQVGRPYEQYF.

This chain joins TRBV3-1 and TRBJ1-3; the TCRdb D gene call, TRBD1, has no DNA to confirm it. Germline lookup yields CDR1 LGHDT and CDR2 YNNKEL (reference sequence). The CDR3 extends over 15 amino acids. This CDR3 reads CASSQVPGRPYTIYF.

The CDR3 sequence is CASSVSIGEQYF. This chain uses TRBV11-2 with TRBJ2-7. This CDR3 is built from 12 residues. Germline V CDR1 and CDR2: SGHAT, FQNNGV.

The chain recombines TRBV7-9 with TRBJ1-4; TCRdb proposes TRBD1, but this gene call is untestable without DNA. The CDR3 length is 15 residues. The germline CDR1 and CDR2 sequences are SEHNR and FQNEAQ (reference sequence). The CDR3 spells CASSYPGTGDEKLFF.

The J gene is TRBJ2-2, the V gene TRBV5-6; no DNA is available, so the TRBD1 call from TCRdb remains unchecked. This CDR3 has 15 residues. Per the germline V gene, CDR1 is SGHDT and CDR2 is YYEEEE. CDR3 residues: CASRSGFPNTGELFF.

CDR3 amino acids: CASSLALPAEQFF. The chain combines TRBV7-6 with TRBJ2-1. The CDR3 totals 13 residues. From germline, CDR1 is SGHVS and CDR2 FNYEAQ.

This rearrangement joins TRBV12-3 or TRBV12-4 to TRBJ2-7. This CDR3 spans 11 amino acids. Here the CDR3 reads CASSLGDRQYF.

This chain joins TRBV4-1 and TRBJ1-1; TCRdb picks TRBD1, but there is no DNA to check that call. The CDR3 has 16 amino acids. Looked up from germline, CDR1 is MGHRA and CDR2 is YSYEKL. The CDR3 loop is CASSHPAGGVNTEAFF.

The V gene is TRBV11-3, the J gene TRBJ2-2; no DNA is available, so the TRBD1 call from TCRdb remains unchecked. The CDR3 covers 15 residues. Germline V lookup: CDR1 SGHNT, CDR2 YENEEA. Here the CDR3 reads CASSLDPLPARELFF.

This chain links TRBV10-3 with TRBJ2-3; the TRBD1 assignment by TCRdb is unverifiable without DNA. CDR1 and CDR2 from the germline V gene are ENHRY and SYGVKD. The CDR3 consists of 14 residues. CDR3 region: CAISPGLDTDTQYF.

The chain joins TRBV27 to TRBJ1-2. CDR3 length equals 15 residues. CDR1 is MNHEY, CDR2 SMNVEV, per germline (reference sequence). CDR3: CASSLTGAGRFGYTF.

The V gene is TRBV28, the J gene TRBJ2-5; the D call from TCRdb, TRBD1, cannot be confirmed without DNA. CDR1 and CDR2 (germline): MDHEN, SYDVKM. There are 14 residues in the CDR3. The CDR3 protein is CASSFRDGEETQYF.

The J gene is TRBJ2-2, the V gene TRBV18. This CDR3 has 12 residues. In germline, CDR1 is KGHSH, CDR2 LQKENI. The chain's CDR3 is CASSPTSGELFF.

The chain uses TRBV6-2 or TRBV6-3 and TRBJ2-5; TCRdb designates TRBD2, a call that cannot be tested without DNA. This CDR3 has 15 residues. The germline V gene encodes CDR1 MNHEY and CDR2 SVGEGT. The CDR3 loop is CASKGPRRERETQYF.

The genes are TRBV29-1 and TRBJ1-1; TCRdb's D gene call, TRBD1, goes unchecked for lack of DNA. The CDR3 spans 15 residues. Germline loops: CDR1 SQVTM, CDR2 ANQGSEA. The CDR3 is CSVTGTGGEIVEAFF.

The chain employs TRBV5-1 and TRBJ2-1. The CDR3 is 14 residues long. Germline CDR1 reads SGHRS; CDR2 reads YFSETQ. CDR3 loop: CASSFQAGTNEQFF.

The V gene is TRBV7-2, the J gene TRBJ2-7; TCRdb's D call of TRBD2 is untestable without DNA. Per the germline V gene, CDR1 is SGHTA and CDR2 is FQGNSA. The CDR3 sequence is 16 residues long. CDR3: CAIGGTSGRITYEQYF. Full variable domain (remainder filled in from reference TRBV7-2 and TRBJ2-7): GAGVSQSPSNKVTEKGKDVELRCDPISGHTALYWYRQSLGQGLEFLIYFQGNSAPDKSGLPSDRFSAERTGGSVSTLTIQRTQQEDSAVYLCAIGGTSGRITYEQYFGPGTRLTVT.

The chain links TRBV2 to TRBJ2-3. There are 12 residues in the CDR3. Per germline, CDR1 SNHLY and CDR2 FYNNEI. The CDR3 reads CASSERGDTQYF.

The rearrangement links TRBV6-1 to TRBJ2-2; TCRdb selects TRBD1, and the lack of DNA leaves this call unchecked. CDR3 size: 14 residues. Germline V gene sequence: CDR1 MNHNS, CDR2 SASEGT. This chain's CDR3 is CAAREGANTGELFF.

The rearrangement joins TRBV12-3 or TRBV12-4 to TRBJ2-3. The CDR3 consists of 13 residues. CDR3 residues: CASRLLSTDTQYF.